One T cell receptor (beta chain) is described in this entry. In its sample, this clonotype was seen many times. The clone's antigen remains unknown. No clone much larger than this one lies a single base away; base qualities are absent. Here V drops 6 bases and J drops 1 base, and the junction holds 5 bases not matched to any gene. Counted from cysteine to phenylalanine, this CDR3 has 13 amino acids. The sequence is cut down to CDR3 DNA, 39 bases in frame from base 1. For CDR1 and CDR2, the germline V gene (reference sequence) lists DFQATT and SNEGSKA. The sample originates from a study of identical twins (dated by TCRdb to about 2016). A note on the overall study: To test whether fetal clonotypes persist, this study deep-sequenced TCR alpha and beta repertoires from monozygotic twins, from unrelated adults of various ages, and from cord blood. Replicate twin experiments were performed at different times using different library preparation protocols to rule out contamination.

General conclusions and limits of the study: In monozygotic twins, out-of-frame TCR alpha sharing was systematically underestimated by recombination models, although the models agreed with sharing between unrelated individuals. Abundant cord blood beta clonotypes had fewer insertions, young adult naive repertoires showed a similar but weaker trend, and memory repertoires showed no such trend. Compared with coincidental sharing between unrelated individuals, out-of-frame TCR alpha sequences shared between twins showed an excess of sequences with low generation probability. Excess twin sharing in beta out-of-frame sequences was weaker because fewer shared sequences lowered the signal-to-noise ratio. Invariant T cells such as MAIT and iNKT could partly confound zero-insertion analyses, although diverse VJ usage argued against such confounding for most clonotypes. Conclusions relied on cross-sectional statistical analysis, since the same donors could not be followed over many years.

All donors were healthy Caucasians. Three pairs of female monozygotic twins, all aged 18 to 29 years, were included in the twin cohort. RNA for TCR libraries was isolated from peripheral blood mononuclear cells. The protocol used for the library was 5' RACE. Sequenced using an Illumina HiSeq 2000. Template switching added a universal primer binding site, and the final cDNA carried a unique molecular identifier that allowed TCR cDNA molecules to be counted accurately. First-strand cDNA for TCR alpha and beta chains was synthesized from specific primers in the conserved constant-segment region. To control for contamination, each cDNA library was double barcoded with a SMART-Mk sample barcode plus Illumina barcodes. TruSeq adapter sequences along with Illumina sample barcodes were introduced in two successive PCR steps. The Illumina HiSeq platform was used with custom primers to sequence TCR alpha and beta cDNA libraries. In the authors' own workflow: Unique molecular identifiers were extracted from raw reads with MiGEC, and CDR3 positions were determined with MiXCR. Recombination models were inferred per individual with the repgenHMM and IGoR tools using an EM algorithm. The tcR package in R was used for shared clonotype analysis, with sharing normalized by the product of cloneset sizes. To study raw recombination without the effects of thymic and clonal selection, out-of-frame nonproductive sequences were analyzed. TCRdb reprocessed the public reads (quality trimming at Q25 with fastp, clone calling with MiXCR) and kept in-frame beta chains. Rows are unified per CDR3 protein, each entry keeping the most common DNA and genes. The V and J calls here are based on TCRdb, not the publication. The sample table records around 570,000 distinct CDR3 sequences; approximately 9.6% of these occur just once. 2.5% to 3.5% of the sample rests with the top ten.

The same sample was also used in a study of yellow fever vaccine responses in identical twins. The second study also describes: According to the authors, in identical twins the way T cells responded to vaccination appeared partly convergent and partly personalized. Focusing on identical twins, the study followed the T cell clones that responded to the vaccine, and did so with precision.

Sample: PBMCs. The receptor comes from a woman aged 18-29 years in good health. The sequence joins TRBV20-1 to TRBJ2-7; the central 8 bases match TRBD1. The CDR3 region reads CSARQGFSYEQYF. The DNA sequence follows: TGCAGTGCCCGACAGGGGTTTTCCTACGAGCAGTACTTC.